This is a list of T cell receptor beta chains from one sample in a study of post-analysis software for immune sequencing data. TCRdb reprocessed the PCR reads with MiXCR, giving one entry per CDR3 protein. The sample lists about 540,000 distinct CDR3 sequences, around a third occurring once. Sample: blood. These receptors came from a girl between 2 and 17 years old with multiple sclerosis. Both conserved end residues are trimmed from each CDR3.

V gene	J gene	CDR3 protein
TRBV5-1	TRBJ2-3	ASSLWDRGGSTDTQY
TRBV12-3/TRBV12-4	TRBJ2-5	ASSNIGGGKETQY
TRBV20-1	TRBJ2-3	SARGLRLTQY
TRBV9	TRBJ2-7	ASSVAWGRTYEQY
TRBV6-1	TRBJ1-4	AGRPGATNEKLF
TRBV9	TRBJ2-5	ASSESLGQIQETQY
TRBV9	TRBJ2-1	ASSVWASPNEQF
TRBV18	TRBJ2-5	ASSPRESSIETQY
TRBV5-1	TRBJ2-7	ASSHRTSGHQEAQY
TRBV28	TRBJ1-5	ASSFATVNQPQH
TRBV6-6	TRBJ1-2	ASSLMMKGTYGYT
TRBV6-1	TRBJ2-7	ASSEVEGANEYEQY
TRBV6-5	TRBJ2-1	ASSYFSGGSSYNEQF